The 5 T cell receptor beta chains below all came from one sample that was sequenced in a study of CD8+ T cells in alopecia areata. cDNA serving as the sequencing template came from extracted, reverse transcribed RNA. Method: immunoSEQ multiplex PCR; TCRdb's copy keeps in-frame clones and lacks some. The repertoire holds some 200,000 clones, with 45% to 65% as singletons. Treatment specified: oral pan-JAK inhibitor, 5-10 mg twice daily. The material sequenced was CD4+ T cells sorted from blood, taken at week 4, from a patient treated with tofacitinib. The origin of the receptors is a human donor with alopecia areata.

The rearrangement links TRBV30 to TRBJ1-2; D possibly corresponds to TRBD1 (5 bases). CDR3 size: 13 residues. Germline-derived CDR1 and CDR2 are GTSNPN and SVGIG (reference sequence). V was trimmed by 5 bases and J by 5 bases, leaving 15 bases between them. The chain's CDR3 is CAWGRDGLYGYTF. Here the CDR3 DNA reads TGTGCCTGGGGAAGGGACGGTTTATATGGCTACACCTTC.

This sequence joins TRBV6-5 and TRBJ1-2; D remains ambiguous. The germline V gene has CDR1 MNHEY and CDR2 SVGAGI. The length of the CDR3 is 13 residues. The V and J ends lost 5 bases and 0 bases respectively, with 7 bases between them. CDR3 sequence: CASSELANYGYTF. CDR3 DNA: TGTGCCAGCAGTGAGTTAGCTAACTATGGCTACACCTTC.

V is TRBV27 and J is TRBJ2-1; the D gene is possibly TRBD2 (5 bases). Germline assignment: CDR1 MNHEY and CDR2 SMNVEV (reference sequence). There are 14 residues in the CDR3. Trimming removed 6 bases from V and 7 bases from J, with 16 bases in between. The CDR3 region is CASRRLGERNEQFF. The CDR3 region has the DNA TGTGCCAGCAGGCGGCTCGGGGAACGGAATGAGCAGTTCTTC.

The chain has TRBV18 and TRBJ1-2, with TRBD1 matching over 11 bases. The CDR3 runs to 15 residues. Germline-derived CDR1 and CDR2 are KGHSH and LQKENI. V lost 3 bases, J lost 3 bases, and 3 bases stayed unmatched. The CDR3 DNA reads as TGTGCCAGCTCACCCGGACAGGGGGCCGACTATGGCTACACCTTC. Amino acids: CASSPGQGADYGYTF. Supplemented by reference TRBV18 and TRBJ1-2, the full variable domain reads NAGVMQNPRHLVRRRGQEARLRCSPMKGHSHVYWYRQLPEEGLKFMVYLQKENIIDESGMPKERFSAEFPKEGPSILRIQQVVRGDSAAYFCASSPGQGADYGYTFGSGTRLTVV.

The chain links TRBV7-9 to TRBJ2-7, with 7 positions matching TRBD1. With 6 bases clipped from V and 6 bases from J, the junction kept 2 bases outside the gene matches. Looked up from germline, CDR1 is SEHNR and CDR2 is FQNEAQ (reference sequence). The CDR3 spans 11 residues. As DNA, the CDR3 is TGTGCCAGCAGATCAGGGGGCGAGCAGTACTTC. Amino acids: CASRSGGEQYF.